This T cell receptor (beta chain) originates from a study of T cell responses to AZD1222 COVID-19 vaccine. General study results and limits: Nearly half of spike-specific TCRs reportedly target unmutated variant regions. Clonal diversity was possibly underestimated, and white British individuals and females predominated among donors. Every sample of the repertoires postdated the peak T cell response.

The method was immunoSEQ multiplex PCR; TCRdb's version includes in-frame clones alone and lacks a portion of them. The sample records about 100,000 clones, about 85% being singletons. The CDR3 consists of 16 residues. In the case of this clone: Its antigen is not identified.

This TCR came from an adult in good health. The chain recombines TRBV21-1 with TRBJ1-1; the tabulated D call, TRBD1, remains unverified against the DNA. TRBV21-1 is recorded as a pseudogene. The specimen comprised peripheral blood, sampled on day 0 of AZD1222 vaccination. The CDR3 DNA is TGTGCCAGCAGCAACAAAGGGGATAGAGGTCGCACTGAAGCTTTCTTT. Residues: CASSNKGDRGRTEAFF.